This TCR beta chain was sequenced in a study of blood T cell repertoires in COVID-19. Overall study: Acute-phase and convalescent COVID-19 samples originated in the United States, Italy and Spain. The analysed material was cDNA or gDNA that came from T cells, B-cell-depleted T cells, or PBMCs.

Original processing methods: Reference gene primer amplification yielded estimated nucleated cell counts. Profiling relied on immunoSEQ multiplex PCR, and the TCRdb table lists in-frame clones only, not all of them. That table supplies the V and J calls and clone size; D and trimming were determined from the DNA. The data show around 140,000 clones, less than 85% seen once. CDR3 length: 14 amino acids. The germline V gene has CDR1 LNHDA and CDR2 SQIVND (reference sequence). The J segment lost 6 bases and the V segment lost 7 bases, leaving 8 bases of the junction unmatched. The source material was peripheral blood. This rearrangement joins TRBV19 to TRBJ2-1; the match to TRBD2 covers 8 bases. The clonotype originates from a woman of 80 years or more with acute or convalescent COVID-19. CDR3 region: CASTSGSIGNEQFF. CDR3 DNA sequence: TGTGCCAGTACTAGCGGGTCCATAGGCAATGAGCAGTTCTTC.